The 30 T cell receptor beta chains below were found in one sample sequenced in a study of T-cell reconstitution after alpha-beta-depleted transplantation in children. Preparation of the TCRbeta library used unique molecular identifiers. TCRdb analysed the PCR reads with MiXCR anew, one entry per CDR3 protein. The sample carries fewer than 700,000 distinct CDR3 sequences, about an eighth recorded once. The material was PBMCs, mostly from graft donor cells, obtained 360 days after TCRalphabeta/CD19-depleted stem cell transplant. These receptors were taken from a male patient aged 5 to 17 who had a stem cell transplant for acute myeloid leukemia, so the T cells may come from the graft donor.

This clonotype was counted ten times or more. The chain recombines TRBV7-8 with TRBJ2-1, with 8 nucleotides matching TRBD1. The CDR3 is made up of 16 amino acids. The ends lost 6 bases at V and 5 bases at J; junction bases unmatched: 12. CDR1 SGHVS and CDR2 FQNEAQ come from the germline V gene. The CDR3 bases are TGTGCCAGCAGAAGGCTTCGGGGACAGGAACACAATGAGCAGTTCTTC. It translates to CASRRLRGQEHNEQFF.

This clonotype has just a few counts. The gene calls are TRBV7-3 and TRBJ2-3, with a possible D match to TRBD2 (6 bases). V was clipped by 5 bases and J by 4 bases, with 19 bases between them. Germline values: CDR1 SGHTA, CDR2 FQGTGA. The CDR3 runs 16 residues. This chain's CDR3 is CASSQPYPGVADTQYF. The CDR3 coding sequence is TGTGCCAGCAGCCAGCCATATCCGGGAGTGGCAGATACGCAGTATTTT. Complete variable domain (other parts from reference TRBV7-3 and TRBJ2-3): GAGVSQTPSNKVTEKGKYVELRCDPISGHTALYWYRQSLGQGPEFLIYFQGTGAADDSGLPNDRFFAVRPEGSVSTLKIQRTERGDSAVYLCASSQPYPGVADTQYFGPGTRLTVL.

This clonotype was seen repeatedly, ten times or more. The CDR3 reads CASSLWKGSETQYF. CDR3 DNA sequence: TGTGCCAGCAGTTTATGGAAGGGTTCAGAGACCCAGTACTTC. V gene TRBV27 combines with J gene TRBJ2-5; D unresolved. This CDR3 comprises 14 residues. V was cut by 1 base and J by 4 bases, with 10 bases left in between. Germline lookup yields CDR1 MNHEY and CDR2 SMNVEV (reference sequence).

The V and J genes are TRBV29-1 and TRBJ2-6; D is possibly TRBD1 (5 bases). The germline gives CDR1 SQVTM, CDR2 ANQGSEA. The CDR3 sequence is 15 residues long. V lost 4 bases and J lost 0, with 10 bases in between. For the CDR3, the DNA is TGCAGCGTTGGGACAAGTCCCTCTGGGGCCAACGTCCTGACTTTC. The encoded protein is CSVGTSPSGANVLTF.

In this sample, this clonotype turned up many times. J is TRBJ2-7 and V is TRBV2; unclear D gene. CDR1 and CDR2 from the germline V gene are SNHLY and FYNNEI. Trimming removed 5 bases from V and 4 bases from J, with 6 bases in between. The CDR3 contains 11 residues. The CDR3 loop reads CASSHQYEQYF. The CDR3 DNA reads TGTGCCAGCAGTCACCAGTACGAGCAGTACTTC.

This clonotype occurred many times. The V and J genes are TRBV28 and TRBJ2-3; 8 bases line up with TRBD2. CDR3 length: 15 amino acids. Germline CDR1 is MDHEN and CDR2 is SYDVKM. Unmatched junction bases numbered 1, after V lost 2 bases and J lost 0 bases. This CDR3 is CASSLTGGSTDTQYF. The CDR3, as DNA: TGTGCCAGCAGTTTAACGGGAGGGAGCACAGATACGCAGTATTTT.

This clonotype turned up a few times. The chain links TRBV20-1 to TRBJ2-1; D unresolved. The V and J ends lost 6 bases and 3 bases respectively, with 15 bases between them. The CDR3 has 14 amino acids. Germline CDR1 DFQATT, CDR2 SNEGSKA (reference sequence). The CDR3 region has the DNA TGCAGTGCCTTAGACGGAAACCGCTACAATGAGCAGTTCTTC. It specifies CSALDGNRYNEQFF.

This clonotype has a count of ten or more. This chain links TRBV9 with TRBJ2-7; TRBD2 matches at 12 bases. CDR1 and CDR2 (germline): SGDLS, YYNGEE. The CDR3 totals 16 residues. V shed 3 bases and J 4 bases; nucleotides not matched to a gene: 8. CDR3 residues: CASSGGLAGGPYEQYF. The DNA of the CDR3 is TGTGCCAGCAGCGGAGGCCTAGCGGGAGGGCCTTACGAGCAGTACTTC.

This clonotype was counted only a few times. The chain couples TRBV28 to TRBJ2-7; 9 bases line up with TRBD1. The CDR3 spans 17 residues. CDR1 and CDR2 from the germline V gene are MDHEN and SYDVKM. Trimming at V came to 7 bases and at J to 3 bases, leaving 16 bases not matched to a gene. The CDR3 DNA reads TGTGCCAGCACTTTCCTACCCCTCCGGACAGGGGACTACGAGCAGTACTTC. This encodes CASTFLPLRTGDYEQYF.

This sequence joins TRBV4-3 and TRBJ2-2; the D call may be TRBD1 or TRBD2 (5 bases each). CDR3 length equals 15 residues. Trimming removed 4 bases at V and 1 base at J, with 10 bases between. CDR1 and CDR2 from the germline V gene are LGHNA and YSLEER. The CDR3 spells CASSLGALNTGELFF. The DNA for the CDR3 is TGCGCCAGCAGCCTCGGGGCGTTGAACACCGGGGAGCTGTTTTTT.

This clonotype was found many times. This rearrangement joins TRBV12-3 or TRBV12-4 to TRBJ2-1, with 8 bases aligning to TRBD1. The CDR3 has 14 amino acids. Trimming cost V 3 bases and J 7 bases; bases outside gene matches: 5. The CDR3 DNA reads as TGTGCCAGCAGTTTGTTAAGGACAGGGAATGAGCAGTTCTTC. Protein product: CASSLLRTGNEQFF.

This clonotype turned up a few times. The gene calls are TRBV27 and TRBJ2-6, with TRBD1 matching 9 bases. The CDR3 has 16 amino acids. Germline CDR1 MNHEY, CDR2 SMNVEV (reference sequence). V lost 5 bases, J lost 17 bases, and 19 bases stayed unmatched. CDR3 DNA sequence: TGTGCCAGCAGTCCCTCCATCCGGGACAGGGCCACAGTCATGACTTTC. This sequence encodes CASSPSIRDRATVMTF.

The chain couples TRBV28 to TRBJ2-1; a possible D gene is TRBD1 (5 bases). This CDR3 contains 15 residues. V shed 4 bases and J shed 2 bases, with 12 bases lying between them. Looked up from germline, CDR1 is MDHEN and CDR2 is SYDVKM. The CDR3 here is CASSSDTRPYNEQFF. CDR3 nucleotide sequence: TGTGCCAGCAGTTCGGACACCCGTCCCTACAATGAGCAGTTCTTC.

This clonotype showed up many times. V and J are TRBV24-1 and TRBJ2-1; 8 nucleotides align to TRBD1. J gave up 2 bases and V 4 bases, and 6 bases lay outside the gene matches. Germline V CDR1 and CDR2: KGHDR, SFDVKD. This CDR3 spans 16 amino acids. Here the CDR3 DNA reads TGTGCCACCAGTGACCTTGGGACAGGTCCCTACAATGAGCAGTTCTTC. It codes for CATSDLGTGPYNEQFF.

This clonotype has just a few counts. The rearrangement links TRBV29-1 to TRBJ1-1, with D tentatively TRBD1 (5 bases). The CDR3 runs to 13 residues. Trimming stripped 4 bases from V and 4 bases from J, with 13 bases between. Germline V lookup: CDR1 SQVTM, CDR2 ANQGSEA. The CDR3 spells CSVGGWGSTEAFF. The CDR3, as DNA: TGCAGCGTTGGGGGGTGGGGAAGCACTGAAGCTTTCTTT.

This clonotype appeared a few times. The rearrangement uses TRBV5-1 and TRBJ2-7; no clear D gene. Germline V gene data show CDR1 as SGHRS and CDR2 as YFSETQ. The length of the CDR3 is 11 residues. V was cut by 4 bases and J by 11 bases, with 13 bases left in between. CDR3 region: CASSRLSLKYF. DNA of the CDR3: TGCGCCAGCAGCCGTTTAAGTCTTAAGTACTTC.

The chain carries TRBV5-5 and TRBJ1-2, with 7 bases lining up with TRBD1. The V gene end was trimmed by 4 bases and the J gene end by 4 bases; junction bases not matched to a gene: 4. Germline CDR1 SGHKS, CDR2 YYEKEE (reference sequence). The CDR3 is made up of 13 amino acids. The CDR3 loop reads CASSPDRFYGYTF. Written as DNA, the CDR3 is TGTGCCAGCAGCCCGGACAGGTTCTATGGCTACACCTTC. Looking up the rest from reference TRBV5-5 and TRBJ1-2 gives the full variable domain: DAGVTQSPTHLIKTRGQQVTLRCSPISGHKSVSWYQQVLGQGPQFIFQYYEKEERGRGNFPDRFSARQFPNYSSELNVNALLLGDSALYLCASSPDRFYGYTFGSGTRLTVV.

This clonotype was recorded a few times. The chain is built from TRBV5-1 and TRBJ2-7; D may correspond to TRBD1 or TRBD2 (5 bases each). The CDR3 has 14 residues. CDR1 is SGHRS, CDR2 YFSETQ, per germline. V was pared by 4 bases and J by 0 bases, with 11 bases between. CDR3 residues: CASSLRDLSYEQYF. In DNA, the CDR3 is TGCGCCAGCAGCCTCCGGGACCTCTCCTACGAGCAGTACTTC.

This clonotype has at least ten counts. The chain is built from TRBV5-1 and TRBJ2-7; 8 nucleotides match TRBD1. V dropped 2 bases and J dropped 0; count of bases not matched to a gene: 7. Germline V gives CDR1 SGHRS, CDR2 YFSETQ. The CDR3 is 16 amino acids. CDR3 coding DNA: TGCGCCAGCAGCTTCGATACGGGACAGGACTCCTACGAGCAGTACTTC. Translating gives CASSFDTGQDSYEQYF. Looking up the rest from reference TRBV5-1 and TRBJ2-7 gives the full variable domain: KAGVTQTPRYLIKTRGQQVTLSCSPISGHRSVSWYQQTPGQGLQFLFEYFSETQRNKGNFPGRFSGRQFSNSRSEMNVSTLELGDSALYLCASSFDTGQDSYEQYFGPGTRLTVT.

The J gene is TRBJ2-3, the V gene TRBV7-9; D is perhaps TRBD2 (6 bases). Germline CDR1 is SEHNR and CDR2 is FQNEAQ (reference sequence). This CDR3 has 16 residues. The germline V and J ends were trimmed by 8 bases and 2 bases, with 20 bases remaining between them. CDR3 region: CASGPLERAYTDTQYF. The CDR3 DNA reads TGTGCCAGCGGCCCTTTGGAGCGGGCTTACACAGATACGCAGTATTTT.

This clonotype was counted a few times. The CDR3 DNA sequence: TGTGCCAGCAGCTTAGAGGGGACAATCTCCTACGAGCAGTACTTC. As protein: CASSLEGTISYEQYF. V gene TRBV11-1 combines with J gene TRBJ2-7; D is possibly TRBD1 (6 bases). The V and J ends lost 1 base and 0 bases respectively, with 10 bases between them. CDR1 is SGHAT, CDR2 FQDESV, per germline (reference sequence). The CDR3 runs to 15 residues.

This clonotype has more than one count but fewer than ten. The V call is TRBV20-1, the J call TRBJ2-3; D assignment may be TRBD1 or TRBD2 (5 bases each). CDR1 is DFQATT and CDR2 is SNEGSKA in the germline V gene (reference sequence). Trimming removed 3 bases at V and 6 bases at J, with 22 bases between. There are 16 residues in the CDR3. The CDR3, as DNA: TGCAGTGCTAGCCCCGGGACGGACTTTTCACATGATACGCAGTATTTT. It translates to CSASPGTDFSHDTQYF.

Only a few counts were recorded for this clonotype. The gene calls are TRBV12-3 or TRBV12-4 and TRBJ2-1; TRBD1 or TRBD2 may be the D gene (5 bases each). The V end was cut by 3 bases, the J end by 4 bases, with 19 bases between. The CDR3 covers 17 residues. The chain's CDR3 is CASSFPRTGRDYNEQFF. The CDR3 DNA is TGTGCCAGCAGTTTCCCCAGGACGGGACGGGATTACAATGAGCAGTTCTTC.

There are a few counts of this clonotype. This sequence joins TRBV7-6 and TRBJ1-2, with 10 bases lining up with TRBD1. CDR3 size: 15 residues. Germline CDR1 SGHVS, CDR2 FNYEAQ. After removal of 3 bases from V and 5 bases from J, the junction contained 6 bases not matched to a gene. The CDR3 is CASSLGDRGWYGYTF. Here the CDR3 DNA reads TGTGCCAGCAGCTTGGGGGACAGGGGATGGTATGGCTACACCTTC.

The chain joins TRBV3-1 to TRBJ2-3; maybe TRBD1 (5 bases). Germline assignment: CDR1 LGHDT and CDR2 YNNKEL (reference sequence). This CDR3 has 17 residues. Trimming removed 0 bases at V and 2 bases at J, with 15 bases between. The CDR3 sequence is CASSQERQPWATDTQYF. The CDR3 region has the DNA TGTGCCAGCAGCCAAGAGCGACAGCCCTGGGCCACAGATACGCAGTATTTT.

This clonotype appeared once. The V call is TRBV15, the J call TRBJ2-3; 10 bases fit TRBD2. The V segment lost 3 bases and the J segment 4 bases; nucleotides outside the gene matches: 7. The CDR3 is 16 amino acids. CDR1 and CDR2 from the germline V gene are LNHNV and YYDKDF (reference sequence). CDR3 protein: CATSSRLAGEADTQYF. The CDR3 DNA sequence: TGTGCCACCAGCAGTAGGCTAGCGGGAGAGGCAGATACGCAGTATTTT.

This chain links TRBV12-3 or TRBV12-4 with TRBJ2-3; 8 bases are shared with TRBD2. With V trimmed by 6 bases and J by 6 bases, 11 bases remained unmatched. The CDR3 is made up of 15 amino acids. The CDR3 protein is CASRASGPLNDTQYF. In DNA, the CDR3 is TGTGCCAGCAGAGCTAGCGGGCCCCTGAATGATACGCAGTATTTT.

The V call is TRBV7-3, the J call TRBJ1-1; no clear D. V dropped 5 bases and J dropped 3 bases, with 10 bases sitting between them. The length of the CDR3 is 13 residues. The germline V gene has CDR1 SGHTA and CDR2 FQGTGA. DNA for the CDR3: TGTGCCAGCAGCGGGCGGGTGGACACTGAAGCTTTCTTT. This codes for CASSGRVDTEAFF.

The V gene is TRBV29-1, the J gene TRBJ2-7; the D is unclear. Germline CDR1 reads SQVTM; CDR2 reads ANQGSEA. The V end lost 6 bases, the J end lost 6 bases, and 15 bases lay between the germline ends. This CDR3 contains 12 residues. The CDR3, as DNA: TGCAGCGTGCTCCCGCCATTGGGCGAGCAGTACTTC. Protein: CSVLPPLGEQYF.

In this sample, this clonotype turned up many times. This chain connects TRBV28 to TRBJ2-5; TRBD1 matches 7 bases. CDR3 length: 15 amino acids. J was trimmed by 0 bases and V by 5 bases; bases with no gene match: 6. Germline V lookup: CDR1 MDHEN, CDR2 SYDVKM. In DNA form, the CDR3 reads TGTGCCAGCAGTCTCCCGACAGGGAACCAAGAGACCCAGTACTTC. Protein sequence: CASSLPTGNQETQYF.